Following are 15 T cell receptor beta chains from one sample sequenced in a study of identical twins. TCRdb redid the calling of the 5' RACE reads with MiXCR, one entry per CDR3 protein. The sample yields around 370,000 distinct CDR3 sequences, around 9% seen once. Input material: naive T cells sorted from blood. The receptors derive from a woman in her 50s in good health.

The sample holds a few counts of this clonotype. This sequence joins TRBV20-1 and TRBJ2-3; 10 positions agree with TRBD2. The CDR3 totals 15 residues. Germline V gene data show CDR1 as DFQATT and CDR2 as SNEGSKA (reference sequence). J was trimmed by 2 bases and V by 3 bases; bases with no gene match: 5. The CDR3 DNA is TGCAGTGCTAGGATCGGGACTAGCGACACAGATACGCAGTATTTT. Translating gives CSARIGTSDTDTQYF.

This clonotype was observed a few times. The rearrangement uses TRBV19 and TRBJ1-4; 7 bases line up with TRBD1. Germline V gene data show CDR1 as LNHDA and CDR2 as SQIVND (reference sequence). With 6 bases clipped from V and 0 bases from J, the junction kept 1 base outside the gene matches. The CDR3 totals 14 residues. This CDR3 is CASRTGPTNEKLFF. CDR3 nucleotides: TGTGCCAGTAGGACAGGGCCAACTAATGAAAAACTGTTTTTT.

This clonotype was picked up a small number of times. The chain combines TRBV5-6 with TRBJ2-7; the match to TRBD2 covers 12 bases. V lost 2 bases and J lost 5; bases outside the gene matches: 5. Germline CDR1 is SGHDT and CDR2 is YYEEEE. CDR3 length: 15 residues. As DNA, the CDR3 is TGTGCCAGCAGCTTTCGTACTAGCGGGAGGAACGAGCAGTACGTC. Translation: CASSFRTSGRNEQYV.

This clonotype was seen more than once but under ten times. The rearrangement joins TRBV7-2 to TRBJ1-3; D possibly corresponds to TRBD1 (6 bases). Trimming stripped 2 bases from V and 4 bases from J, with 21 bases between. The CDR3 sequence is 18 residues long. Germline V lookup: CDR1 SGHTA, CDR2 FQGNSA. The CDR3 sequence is CASSLWPLTGTAGNTIYF. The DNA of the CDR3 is TGTGCCAGCAGCTTATGGCCTTTAACAGGGACGGCAGGAAACACCATATATTTT.

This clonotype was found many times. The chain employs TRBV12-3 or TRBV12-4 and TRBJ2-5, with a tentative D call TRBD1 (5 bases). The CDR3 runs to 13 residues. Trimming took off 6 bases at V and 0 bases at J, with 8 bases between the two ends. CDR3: CASRPDNQETQYF. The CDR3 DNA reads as TGTGCCAGCAGGCCGGACAACCAAGAGACCCAGTACTTC.

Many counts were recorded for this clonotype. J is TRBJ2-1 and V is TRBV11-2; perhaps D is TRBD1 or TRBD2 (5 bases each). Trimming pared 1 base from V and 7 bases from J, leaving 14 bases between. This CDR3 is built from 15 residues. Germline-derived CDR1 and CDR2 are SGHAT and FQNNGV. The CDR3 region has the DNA TGTGCCAGCAGCTTAGTCAAGGGACCGAGGAATGAGCAGTTCTTC. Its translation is CASSLVKGPRNEQFF.

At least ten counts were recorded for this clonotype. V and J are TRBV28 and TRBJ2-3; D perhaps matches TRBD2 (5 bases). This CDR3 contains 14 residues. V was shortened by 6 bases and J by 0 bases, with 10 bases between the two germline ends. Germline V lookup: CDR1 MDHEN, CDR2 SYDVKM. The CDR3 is CASRTEGSTDTQYF. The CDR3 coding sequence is TGTGCCAGCAGGACTGAGGGTAGCACAGATACGCAGTATTTT.

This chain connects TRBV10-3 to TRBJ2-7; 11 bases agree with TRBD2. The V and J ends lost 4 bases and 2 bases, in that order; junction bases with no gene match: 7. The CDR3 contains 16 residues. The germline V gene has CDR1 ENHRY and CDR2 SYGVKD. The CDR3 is CAISVSGSGRAYEQYF. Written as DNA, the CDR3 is TGTGCCATCAGTGTGTCGGGTAGCGGGAGGGCCTACGAGCAGTACTTC.

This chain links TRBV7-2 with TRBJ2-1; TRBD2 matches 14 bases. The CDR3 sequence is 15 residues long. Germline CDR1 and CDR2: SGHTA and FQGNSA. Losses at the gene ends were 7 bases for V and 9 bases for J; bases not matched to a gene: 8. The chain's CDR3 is CASTPPGLAGVEQFF. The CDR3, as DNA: TGTGCCAGCACCCCGCCGGGACTAGCGGGAGTTGAGCAGTTCTTC.

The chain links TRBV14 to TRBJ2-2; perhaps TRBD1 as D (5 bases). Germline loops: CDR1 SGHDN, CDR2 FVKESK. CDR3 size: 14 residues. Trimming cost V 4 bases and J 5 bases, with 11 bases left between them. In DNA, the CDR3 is TGTGCCAGCAGCCTCCAATGGACAACCGGGGAGCTGTTTTTT. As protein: CASSLQWTTGELFF.

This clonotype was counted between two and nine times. The DNA of the CDR3 is TGTGCCAGCAGACTCCCGGGACAGGAAGAGACCCAGTACTTC. This sequence encodes CASRLPGQEETQYF. The chain carries TRBV6-1 and TRBJ2-5, with TRBD1 matching over 8 bases. Germline trimming cut 6 bases from V and 3 bases from J; bases unmatched to any gene: 6. The germline CDR1 and CDR2 sequences are MNHNS and SASEGT. The CDR3 has 14 amino acids.

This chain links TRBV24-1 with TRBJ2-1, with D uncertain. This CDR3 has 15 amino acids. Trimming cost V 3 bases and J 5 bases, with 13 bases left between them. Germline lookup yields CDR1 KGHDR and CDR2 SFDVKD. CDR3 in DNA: TGTGCCACCAGTGATATCAGAACACTGGACAATGAGCAGTTCTTC. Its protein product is CATSDIRTLDNEQFF.

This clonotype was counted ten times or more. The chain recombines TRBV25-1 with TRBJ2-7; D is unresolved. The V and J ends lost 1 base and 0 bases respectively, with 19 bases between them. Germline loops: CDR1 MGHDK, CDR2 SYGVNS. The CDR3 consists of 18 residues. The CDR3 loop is CASSELRLGKLVSYEQYV. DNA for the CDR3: TGTGCCAGCAGTGAATTACGGCTGGGTAAGCTTGTCTCCTACGAGCAGTACGTC.

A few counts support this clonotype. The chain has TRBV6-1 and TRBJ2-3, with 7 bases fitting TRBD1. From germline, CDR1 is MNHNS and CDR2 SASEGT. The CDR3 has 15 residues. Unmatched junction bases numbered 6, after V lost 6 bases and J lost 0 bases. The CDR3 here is CASSQTGSSTDTQYF. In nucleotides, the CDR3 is TGTGCCAGCAGCCAGACAGGGAGCAGCACAGATACGCAGTATTTT.

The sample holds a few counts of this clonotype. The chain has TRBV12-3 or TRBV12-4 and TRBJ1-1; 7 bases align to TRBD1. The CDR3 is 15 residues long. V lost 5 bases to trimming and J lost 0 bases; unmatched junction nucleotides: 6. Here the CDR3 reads CASSMTGLMNTEAFF. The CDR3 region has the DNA TGTGCCAGCAGTATGACAGGGTTAATGAACACTGAAGCTTTCTTT.